The clone carrying this T cell receptor (beta chain) has a count of ten or more. Its antigen is not identified. The data derive from a study of regulatory T cells in long-lasting Graves disease. In the study overall: Antithyroid drug intake by newly diagnosed Graves' patients had lasted under 3 months. Study conclusions and caveats: Clonotypes that were public and shared totalled fewer than 3,500 in persistent patients versus over 800 in new patients.

Indicated time point: newly diagnosed GD, antithyroid drugs for less than 3 months. PBMC RNA served as the TCR library source. Germline CDR1 SGDLS, CDR2 YYNGEE. Trimming took off 0 bases at V and 6 bases at J, with 21 bases between the two ends. The CDR3 contains 17 residues. Library construction for TCR beta used iRepertoire HTBI primers and Arm-PCR of CDR3 regions. TCRdb redid the calling of the multiplex PCR reads with MiXCR, one entry per CDR3 protein. The top ten clones hold 22% of a sample with 350,000 to 400,000 distinct CDR3 sequences, around a sixth of them seen once. Sequenced here: peripheral blood mononuclear cells (PBMCs), sampled at new diagnosis, from a patient treated with antithyroid drugs. The chain combines TRBV9 with TRBJ1-1; a possible D gene is TRBD1 (6 bases). This TCR was sampled from a female donor with Graves disease. The CDR3 here is CASSVALQGPAAAEAFF. In nucleotides, the CDR3 is TGTGCCAGCAGCGTAGCCCTACAGGGCCCGGCCGCGGCTGAAGCTTTCTTT.